Sequencing of this T cell receptor (beta chain) was carried out in a study of CD8 T cells in ankylosing spondylitis. TCRdb re-derived calls from the 5' RACE reads in MiXCR, one entry per CDR3 protein. The sample consists of around 250,000 distinct CDR3 sequences, about 11% of them appearing once. CDR3 length: 13 residues. Germline V gene lookup returns CDR1 SGHKS and CDR2 YYEKEE (reference sequence). This clonotype was recorded only once. At one end, the junction sequence differs from germline, possibly due to a read error. The TCR sequence derives from a male donor with ankylosing spondylitis or in good health (not recorded which). The sample taken for sequencing was blood, either unsorted or a sorted T cell fraction (not recorded which). The chain links TRBV5-5 to TRBJ2-6; a possible D gene is TRBD1 (5 bases). CDR3 sequence reads: CASMFYGANALTF. In nucleotides, the CDR3 is TGTGCCAGCATGTTTTATGGGGCCAACGCCCTGACTTTC.